The 26 T cell receptor beta chains presented below share a single source sample, sequenced in a study of blood T cell repertoires in COVID-19. Only in-frame clones appear in the TCRdb table, and some are missing; sequencing was by immunoSEQ multiplex PCR. Counted here are more than 80,000 clones, 86% occurring once; the ten biggest clones make up over 1.5%. Sample: peripheral blood. The receptors originated from a man older than 75 with acute or convalescent COVID-19.

V gene TRBV7-8 combines with J gene TRBJ2-5, with D possibly being TRBD1 (6 bases). Trimming removed 4 bases from V and 5 bases from J, with 11 bases in between. The CDR3 loop spans 13 amino acids. Per germline, CDR1 SGHVS and CDR2 FQNEAQ. CDR3 bases: TGTGCCAGCAGCTCACAGGGCCCGGAGACCCAGTACTTC. This gives the protein CASSSQGPETQYF. Supplemented by reference TRBV7-8 and TRBJ2-5, the full variable domain reads GAGVSQSPRYKVAKRGQDVALRCDPISGHVSLFWYQQALGQGPEFLTYFQNEAQLDKSGLPSDRFFAERPEGSVSTLKIQRTQQEDSAVYLCASSSQGPETQYFGPGTRLLVL.

The CDR3 is CAISVQGGYEQYF. CDR3 sequence (DNA): TGTGCCATCAGTGTACAGGGTGGGTACGAGCAGTACTTC. This sequence joins TRBV10-3 and TRBJ2-7; a weak D match, TRBD1 (6 bases). Germline assignment: CDR1 ENHRY and CDR2 SYGVKD. V shed 4 bases and J shed 4 bases, with 11 bases lying between them. The CDR3 contains 13 residues.

This clone has a single count. J is TRBJ1-5 and V is TRBV6-2 or TRBV6-3, with TRBD1 matching 8 bases. CDR3 size: 15 residues. Germline V gene data show CDR1 as MNHEY and CDR2 as SVGEGT. With V trimmed by 6 bases and J by 2 bases, 6 bases remained unmatched. This CDR3 is CASRPGQGGNQPQHF. The CDR3 DNA reads TGTGCCAGCAGGCCTGGACAGGGAGGCAATCAGCCCCAGCATTTT.

V usage is TRBV30 and J usage is TRBJ1-3; the match to TRBD1 covers 7 bases. Germline-derived CDR1 and CDR2 are GTSNPN and SVGIG (reference sequence). This CDR3 contains 16 residues. J lost 4 bases, V lost 3 bases, and 12 bases had no gene match. The CDR3 here is CAWSAVRTGSGNTIYF. CDR3 in DNA: TGTGCCTGGAGCGCCGTCCGGACAGGATCGGGAAACACCATATATTTT.

This clone appeared once. The chain uses TRBV25-1 and TRBJ2-5; D might be TRBD1 (6 bases). Germline V gene sequence: CDR1 MGHDK, CDR2 SYGVNS. This CDR3 contains 13 residues. V dropped 7 bases and J dropped 0 bases, with 9 bases sitting between them. The DNA for the CDR3 is TGTGCCAGCAACGGACAGAACCAAGAGACCCAGTACTTC. Its translation is CASNGQNQETQYF. Filled out from reference TRBV25-1 and TRBJ2-5, the complete variable domain reads EADIYQTPRYLVIGTGKKITLECSQTMGHDKMYWYQQDPGMELHLIHYSYGVNSTEKGDLSSESTVSRIRTEHFPLTLESARPSHTSQYLCASNGQNQETQYFGPGTRLLVL.

The V gene is TRBV19, the J gene TRBJ1-6, with D maybe TRBD1 (6 bases). V lost 5 bases and J 10 bases, leaving 18 bases between the germline ends. The CDR3 consists of 15 residues. Per germline, CDR1 LNHDA and CDR2 SQIVND (reference sequence). The CDR3 loop is CASSLTQGPRSPLHF. The CDR3, as DNA: TGTGCCAGTAGTCTCACACAGGGTCCGCGATCACCCCTCCACTTT.

The rearrangement uses TRBV9 and TRBJ2-1; 10 bases match TRBD2. J lost 7 bases, V lost 3 bases, and 4 bases had no gene match. CDR3 length equals 14 residues. Per the germline V gene, CDR1 is SGDLS and CDR2 is YYNGEE. The CDR3 protein is CASSDTSGMNEQFF. CDR3 sequence (DNA): TGTGCCAGCAGCGACACTAGCGGGATGAATGAGCAGTTCTTC.

The CDR3 loop reads CASSDSPTVSGELFF. The CDR3 nucleotides read TGTGCCAGTAGCGATTCCCCAACGGTGTCCGGGGAGCTGTTTTTT. This rearrangement joins TRBV19 to TRBJ2-2; D unresolved. This CDR3 spans 15 amino acids. The V and J ends lost 6 bases and 6 bases respectively, with 17 bases between them. Germline V lookup: CDR1 LNHDA, CDR2 SQIVND (reference sequence).

The chain carries TRBV28 and TRBJ2-3, with 15 positions matching TRBD2. Germline V gene data show CDR1 as MDHEN and CDR2 as SYDVKM. J was trimmed by 3 bases and V by 6 bases; bases with no gene match: 10. The CDR3 runs 18 residues. The CDR3 sequence is CASRDGTSGRTGTDTQYF. The CDR3 region has the DNA TGTGCCAGCAGAGACGGGACTAGCGGGAGGACCGGGACAGATACGCAGTATTTT.

The chain is built from TRBV3-1 (or the pseudogene TRBV3-2) and TRBJ2-7; D remains unclear. Trimming stripped 2 bases from V and 0 bases from J, with 11 bases between. CDR1 is LGHDT, CDR2 YNNKEL, per germline (reference sequence). The CDR3 spans 15 residues. CDR3 DNA sequence: TGTGCCAGCAGCCAACACGGTGTTAGCTCCTACGAGCAGTACTTC. This translates into CASSQHGVSSYEQYF.

The chain carries TRBV2 and TRBJ2-5; 9 bases fit TRBD1. Germline V lookup: CDR1 SNHLY, CDR2 FYNNEI. With 6 bases clipped from V and 5 bases from J, the junction kept 4 bases outside the gene matches. The length of the CDR3 is 13 residues. In DNA form, the CDR3 reads TGTGCCAGCAGGAGGGACAGGGAGGAGACCCAGTACTTC. Its translation is CASRRDREETQYF. Drawing the rest from reference TRBV2 and TRBJ2-5, the complete variable domain is EPEVTQTPSHQVTQMGQEVILRCVPISNHLYFYWYRQILGQKVEFLVSFYNNEISEKSEIFDDQFSVERPDGSNFTLKIRSTKLEDSAMYFCASRRDREETQYFGPGTRLLVL.

The V call is TRBV5-6, the J call TRBJ2-5; D possibly corresponds to TRBD1 (6 bases). This CDR3 region has 13 residues. V was trimmed by 2 bases and J by 4 bases, leaving 9 bases between them. The germline V gene encodes CDR1 SGHDT and CDR2 YYEEEE. CDR3: CASSFTGSETQYF. The DNA of the CDR3 is TGTGCCAGCAGCTTTACAGGGTCAGAGACCCAGTACTTC.

This clone was counted only a few times. V usage is TRBV10-3 and J usage is TRBJ2-2, with 7 positions matching TRBD2. The CDR3 is made up of 13 amino acids. Germline V gives CDR1 ENHRY, CDR2 SYGVKD. Trimming cost V 7 bases and J 5 bases; bases outside gene matches: 4. DNA of the CDR3: TGTGCCATCAATTTCGGGGGGACCGGGGAGCTGTTTTTT. This codes for CAINFGGTGELFF.

The chain combines TRBV15 with TRBJ2-6; 8 nucleotides align to TRBD1. The germline V gene encodes CDR1 LNHNV and CDR2 YYDKDF (reference sequence). V lost 0 bases, J lost 0 bases, and 7 bases stayed unmatched. This CDR3 has 19 residues. The DNA of the CDR3 is TGTGCCACCAGCAGAGATTTGGCAGGGGGCACCTCTGGGGCCAACGTCCTGACTTTC. This encodes CATSRDLAGGTSGANVLTF.

The rearrangement joins TRBV19 to TRBJ2-5, with 7 bases that match TRBD2. CDR1 is LNHDA, CDR2 SQIVND, per germline (reference sequence). Trimming at V came to 5 bases and at J to 4 bases, leaving 4 bases not matched to a gene. CDR3 length equals 13 residues. CDR3 protein: CASSSSSGETQYF. The DNA for the CDR3 is TGTGCCAGTAGTTCGTCTAGCGGAGAGACCCAGTACTTC.

With respect to this clone: An end of the junction differs from the germline gene, which may be a read error. This rearrangement joins TRBV27 to TRBJ1-6, with 8 bases matching TRBD1. The CDR3 extends over 14 amino acids. Per the germline V gene, CDR1 is MNHEY and CDR2 is SMNVEV (reference sequence). This chain's CDR3 is CAGSPTGGNSPLHF. The CDR3 DNA reads as TGTGCCGGCAGTCCCACAGGGGGGAATTCACCCCTCCACTTT.

V and J are TRBV10-2 and TRBJ2-1, with TRBD2 matching 10 bases. This CDR3 spans 16 amino acids. V lost 5 bases and J lost 8; bases outside the gene matches: 12. Germline V gives CDR1 WSHSY, CDR2 SAAADI. The chain's CDR3 is CASSRLAGGRVDEQFF. CDR3 DNA: TGCGCCAGCAGTAGATTAGCGGGAGGAAGGGTAGATGAGCAGTTCTTC.

V gene TRBV6-6 combines with J gene TRBJ2-5, with 10 positions matching TRBD2. Germline CDR1 is MNHNY and CDR2 is SVGAGI (reference sequence). Trimming removed 4 bases from V and 5 bases from J; junction bases left unmatched: 4. The CDR3 runs 14 residues. CDR3 loop: CASSLAGGRETQYF. CDR3 DNA: TGTGCCAGCAGTTTAGCGGGAGGCCGGGAGACCCAGTACTTC.

This CDR3 reads CASSLGPRLALMKTQYF. CDR3 in DNA: TGTGCCAGCAGCTTAGGTCCCCGACTAGCCCTGATGAAGACCCAGTACTTC. The genes are TRBV11-2 and TRBJ2-5; 7 nucleotides match TRBD2. The germline V gene has CDR1 SGHAT and CDR2 FQNNGV. The length of the CDR3 is 17 residues. V dropped 1 base and J dropped 6; count of bases not matched to a gene: 14.

This chain joins TRBV21-1 and TRBJ1-5. TRBV21-1 is a known pseudogene. CDR3 length equals 20 residues. CDR3 sequence (DNA): TGTGCCAGCAGCCGCTGGGGGGGTCCCACTACACAGGGTAGCAATCAGCCCCAGCATTTT. This encodes CASSRWGGPTTQGSNQPQHF.

The rearrangement joins TRBV25-1 to TRBJ2-7; TRBD2 matches 8 bases. Germline loops: CDR1 MGHDK, CDR2 SYGVNS. The CDR3 extends over 14 amino acids. Trimming took 4 bases from V and 0 from J; bases not matched to a gene: 2. The chain's CDR3 is CASSGSGSSYEQYF. DNA for the CDR3: TGTGCCAGCAGTGGCAGCGGGAGCTCCTACGAGCAGTACTTC.

The rearrangement uses TRBV11-3 and TRBJ2-3; the D is unclear. The CDR3 is 13 amino acids. Deletions cut 4 bases from V and 4 bases from J, with 9 bases between. Germline CDR1 reads SGHNT; CDR2 reads YENEEA. The CDR3 nucleotides are TGTGCCAGCAGCTCAAAATCAGCAGATACGCAGTATTTT. Translation gives CASSSKSADTQYF.

The V and J genes are TRBV5-1 and TRBJ2-1; maybe TRBD2 (5 bases). Per the germline V gene, CDR1 is SGHRS and CDR2 is YFSETQ. V gave up 4 bases and J gave up 6 bases, with 11 bases separating them. This CDR3 has 13 residues. This chain's CDR3 is CASSLGLPNEQFF. The CDR3, as DNA: TGCGCCAGCAGCCTAGGACTCCCCAATGAGCAGTTCTTC. The full variable domain, completed using reference TRBV5-1 and TRBJ2-1, is KAGVTQTPRYLIKTRGQQVTLSCSPISGHRSVSWYQQTPGQGLQFLFEYFSETQRNKGNFPGRFSGRQFSNSRSEMNVSTLELGDSALYLCASSLGLPNEQFFGPGTRLTVL.

The rearrangement joins TRBV5-5 to TRBJ2-1, with D perhaps matching TRBD2 (5 bases). The CDR3 is 15 residues long. The V end lost 0 bases, the J end lost 2 bases, and 9 bases lay between the germline ends. Germline V gene sequence: CDR1 SGHKS, CDR2 YYEKEE (reference sequence). This chain's CDR3 is CASSLAAVTYNEQFF. In nucleotides, the CDR3 is TGTGCCAGCAGCTTGGCAGCGGTTACCTACAATGAGCAGTTCTTC.

The V call is TRBV6-2 or TRBV6-3, the J call TRBJ1-2; D might be TRBD1 (5 bases). This CDR3 region has 14 residues. The ends were cut back, 5 bases at V and 6 bases at J, with 16 bases in the middle. Germline values: CDR1 MNHEY, CDR2 SVGEGT. In DNA, the CDR3 is TGTGCCAGCAGTGGGTCGCCAACGGACAATGGCTACACCTTC. Protein: CASSGSPTDNGYTF.

The chain is built from TRBV29-1 and TRBJ2-3; 7 nucleotides match TRBD1. Trimming cost V 1 base and J 1 base; bases outside gene matches: 2. CDR1 and CDR2 (germline): SQVTM, ANQGSEA. This CDR3 has 14 amino acids. The CDR3 DNA reads TGCAGCGTTGAAGGAGGGGGCGGCACAGATACGCAGTATTTT. This sequence encodes CSVEGGGGTDTQYF.